What follows is one TCR beta chain and its context. This record comes from a study of technical replicates of blood from several donors. The V gene end was trimmed by 0 bases and the J gene end by 1 base; junction bases not matched to a gene: 10. The CDR3 totals 19 residues. Looked up from germline, CDR1 is LGHNA and CDR2 is YSLEER. Repertoires were generated with immunoSEQ multiplex PCR, while TCRdb's copy carries only in-frame clones and drops some. The sample records around 73,000 clones, approximately 90% being singletons. The genes are TRBV4-3 and TRBJ2-1; 9 bases fit TRBD2. This receptor was taken from a human donor in good health. Some clones in this sample may be carry-over from other donors' samples. The sequenced sample was PBMCs. In DNA, the CDR3 is TGCGCCAGCAGCCAAGAGAGGGACAGCGGGAGGAGGTCCTACAATGAGCAGTTCTTC. Translated, it gives CASSQERDSGRRSYNEQFF.